Below, 30 T cell receptor beta chains from the same sample are listed, as sequenced in a study of tumor-infiltrating lymphocytes in primary liver carcinoma. TCR beta cDNA was reverse-transcribed from roughly 520 ng of total RNA. The reaction used a constant-region primer and ProtoScript II reverse transcriptase. Slightly modified ARM-PCR served as the procedure for the TCR beta libraries. These libraries came from three rounds of nested multiplex PCR. For approximately 9 cycles apiece, the opening two PCR rounds ran with TRBV1-TRBV30 forward primers and a C-beta reverse primer. TCRdb itself ran the multiplex PCR reads through MiXCR, one entry per CDR3 protein. This sample has about 190,000 distinct CDR3 sequences; just under 85% occur once, and the top ten carry about a sixth. Each 20-30 mg portion of unsorted bulk tissue served as the source for co-extraction of RNA and DNA. Specimen: tumor tissue from primary liver carcinoma. The source of these receptors is a man aged 40-49 years with primary liver carcinoma and hepatitis B virus infection.

V gene TRBV4-2 combines with J gene TRBJ1-5, with D perhaps TRBD1 (6 bases). From germline, CDR1 is LGHNA and CDR2 YNFKEQ. The CDR3 is 18 residues long. Between the trimmed V and J ends, which lost 4 bases and 7 bases, there was a span of 26 bases. In DNA, the CDR3 is TGTGCCAGCAGCCCCCACCTACCAGGAGGCACAGGGCCCCAGCCCCAGCATTTT. Its protein is CASSPHLPGGTGPQPQHF.

This chain connects TRBV29-1 to TRBJ2-3; D ambiguous. The germline V and J ends were trimmed by 3 bases and 7 bases, with 20 bases remaining between them. This CDR3 is 15 amino acids long. Per germline, CDR1 SQVTM and CDR2 ANQGSEA. Here the CDR3 DNA reads TGCAGCGTTGAGGACCGGGCCGGCACCAAATATACGCAGTATTTT. Amino acid sequence: CSVEDRAGTKYTQYF.

CDR3 nucleotide sequence: TGCAGCGTTACCCCGGGACTGGCCTCTAGAGAGCAGTACTTC. Amino acid sequence: CSVTPGLASREQYF. V gene TRBV29-1 combines with J gene TRBJ2-7, with D possibly matching TRBD2 (6 bases). This CDR3 has 14 residues. V was pared by 5 bases and J by 7 bases, with 21 bases between. The germline V gene encodes CDR1 SQVTM and CDR2 ANQGSEA.

About this clonotype itself: It may be a read error: a sequence one base away is much more abundant. The chain couples TRBV7-9 to TRBJ1-2; TRBD1 aligns across 7 bases. Germline V gives CDR1 SEHNR, CDR2 FQNEAQ (reference sequence). The CDR3 consists of 12 residues. CDR3 in amino acids: CATSFQGEGYTF. For the CDR3, the DNA is TGTGCCACCAGCTTCCAGGGGGAGGGCTACACCTTC. Drawing the rest from reference TRBV7-9 and TRBJ1-2, the complete variable domain is DTGVSQNPRHKITKRGQNVTFRCDPISEHNRLYWYRQTLGQGPEFLTYFQNEAQLEKSRLLSDRFSAERPKGSFSTLEIQRTEQGDSAMYLCATSFQGEGYTFGSGTRLTVV.

A note on this clonotype: A read error may account for a junction end that differs from germline. This sequence joins TRBV29-1 and TRBJ2-3, with D perhaps TRBD2 (5 bases). Germline V lookup: CDR1 SQVTM, CDR2 ANQGSEA. The CDR3 spans 14 residues. CDR3 residues: CSVALGLRTDMQYF. The CDR3 nucleotides are TGTAGCGTGGCCCTCGGACTGCGCACAGATATGCAGTATTTT.

About this clonotype itself: Its ends do not fully match the called genes, so a read error is possible. The chain has TRBV5-5 and TRBJ2-1; TRBD1 agrees at 8 bases. Germline V CDR1 and CDR2: SGHKS, YYEKEE (reference sequence). This CDR3 region has 15 residues. The CDR3 DNA is TGTGCTAGCAGTTCAGGACAGGGATTTAAAAATGAGCAGTCCTTC. Translated: CASSSGQGFKNEQSF.

This chain uses TRBV12-3 or TRBV12-4 with TRBJ1-2, with a possible D match to TRBD1 (5 bases). V lost 5 bases and J lost 9, with 19 bases in between. This CDR3 comprises 14 residues. The CDR3 here is CASSPKQKGYSYTF. DNA for the CDR3: TGTGCCAGCAGTCCGAAACAGAAGGGGTATAGCTACACCTTC.

As to this clonotype: One end of the junction fails to match germline, which may point to a read error. This sequence joins TRBV29-1 and TRBJ1-2, with D unresolved. Germline assignment: CDR1 SQVTM and CDR2 ANQGSEA. The CDR3 consists of 13 residues. CDR3 nucleotides: TGCAGCGTTGCCACGAACGGATACTATGGCCACACCTTC. Residues: CSVATNGYYGHTF. The full variable domain, completed using reference TRBV29-1 and TRBJ1-2, is SAVISQKPSRDICQRGTSLTIQCQVDSQVTMMFWYRQQPGQSLTLIATANQGSEATYESGFVIDKFPISRPNLTFSTLTVSNMSPEDSSIYLCSVATNGYYGHTFGSGTRLTVV.

The rearrangement joins TRBV7-8 to TRBJ2-7, with D perhaps TRBD1 (6 bases). Germline CDR1 is SGHVS and CDR2 is FQNEAQ. This CDR3 region has 16 residues. V shed 0 bases and J shed 4 bases, with 16 bases lying between them. The CDR3: CASSLANQGTLYEQYF. Here the CDR3 DNA reads TGTGCCAGCAGCTTAGCGAACCAGGGGACGTTATACGAGCAGTACTTC.

About this clonotype: At one end the junction does not follow the germline gene, possibly because of a read error. V usage is TRBV12-3 or TRBV12-4 and J usage is TRBJ2-7; no definite D call. This CDR3 comprises 12 residues. CDR3 sequence: CVSSLSDVKQYF. The CDR3 DNA follows: TGTGTCAGCAGCTTGTCCGATGTGAAGCAGTACTTC.

The CDR3 region has the DNA TGCATCGCTGAGGGCGGGGCCGGCATAACAGATACGCAGTATTTT. Its protein is CIAEGGAGITDTQYF. The rearrangement uses TRBV29-1 and TRBJ2-3; weak D call: TRBD2 (6 bases). Per germline, CDR1 SQVTM and CDR2 ANQGSEA. There are 15 residues in the CDR3.

In regard to this clonotype: Relative to the germline gene, one junction end is altered; a read error may explain this. This CDR3 is CASSPQGAVGCAF. CDR3 nucleotide sequence: TGTGCCAGCAGCCCACAGGGGGCGGTCGGCTGCGCCTTC. The chain uses TRBV6-5 and TRBJ1-2; 9 bases align to TRBD1. This CDR3 spans 13 amino acids. The germline V gene has CDR1 MNHEY and CDR2 SVGAGI.

This clonotype was seen only once. Germline is not matched at one junction end, which may reflect a read error. The CDR3 bases are TGCAGCGCTCTTATTAACGGGGCGAACACCAGGGAGCTGTTTTTT. Translating gives CSALINGANTRELFF. The rearrangement links TRBV29-1 to TRBJ2-2, with D perhaps assigned TRBD1 or TRBD2 (5 bases each). Per germline, CDR1 SQVTM and CDR2 ANQGSEA. CDR3 length: 15 amino acids.

As for this clonotype: At one end the junction does not follow the germline gene, possibly because of a read error. The chain carries TRBV4-3 and TRBJ2-5; D is possibly TRBD2 (6 bases). Germline lookup yields CDR1 LGHNA and CDR2 YSLEER. This CDR3 has 17 amino acids. CDR3 region: CASSQAASVRTCETQYF. CDR3 in DNA: TGCGCCAGCAGCCAAGCGGCTAGCGTGAGGACTTGTGAGACACAGTACTTC.

Of note for this clonotype: One junction end does not reproduce the germline sequence, and a read error may be involved. The V and J genes are TRBV4-3 and TRBJ2-3; 13 bases are a match to TRBD2. Germline CDR1 LGHNA, CDR2 YSLEER. This CDR3 is built from 20 residues. CDR3 protein: CASRLDLPSGTSGKADTQCF. The CDR3 bases are TGCGCCAGCAGACTAGATCTTCCCTCCGGGACTAGCGGGAAAGCAGATACGCAATGTTTT.

This clonotype has just one count. At one of its ends the junction is not consistent with the germline gene, which may arise from a read error. The chain joins TRBV5-1 to TRBJ2-5, with a weak D call TRBD2 (5 bases). From germline, CDR1 is SGHRS and CDR2 YFSETQ. CDR3 size: 15 residues. The CDR3 bases are TGCGCCAGCAGCTTGGTCGGGATAGTCGGGGAGACCCAGCACTTC. Its translation is CASSLVGIVGETQHF.

As concerns this clonotype: The CDR3 does not close with the conserved phenylalanine or tryptophan, likely indicating a read error. The chain couples TRBV11-2 to TRBJ2-1; no reliable D call. This CDR3 comprises 14 residues. Germline lookup yields CDR1 SGHAT and CDR2 FQNNGV. The CDR3 DNA follows: TGTGCCAGCAGCTTAGGGTGGTTGAACAATGAACAGTTCTTA. Amino acid sequence: CASSLGWLNNEQFL.

Worth noting for this clonotype: An end of the junction does not agree with germline; a read error may underlie this. V and J are TRBV6-2 or TRBV6-3 and TRBJ1-3, with no clear D. Germline V gives CDR1 MNHEY, CDR2 SVGEGT. This CDR3 comprises 13 residues. The CDR3 sequence: CASGDNSGNTIYF. The CDR3, as DNA: TGTGCCAGCGGTGACAACTCTGGAAACACTATATATTTT.

On this clonotype: The CDR3 does not end in the conserved phenylalanine or tryptophan, so this is likely a read error. It is unclear where the CDR3 begins or ends on the DNA, so no DNA is shown, and the CDR3 is as TCRdb lists it. This chain links TRBV5-1 with TRBJ2-1; the table's D call, TRBD1, was not checked against the DNA. The CDR3 comprises 13 residues, both ends counted. CDR1 and CDR2 (germline): SGHRS, YFSETQ. The CDR3: CASSLTGVNEQFL.

As regards this clonotype: One end of the junction fails to match germline, which may point to a read error. This sequence joins TRBV6-6 and TRBJ2-7, with no clear D. Looked up from germline, CDR1 is MNHNY and CDR2 is SVGAGI (reference sequence). This CDR3 contains 14 residues. The CDR3 is CASSSTGSSYKQYF. DNA for the CDR3: TGTGCCAGCAGTTCTACGGGTTCCTCCTACAAGCAGTACTTC.

On this clonotype itself: The germline gene is not matched at one end of the junction; a read error may be the cause. This sequence joins TRBV7-8 and TRBJ2-7; 7 bases align to TRBD2. The CDR3 has 13 residues. Germline V CDR1 and CDR2: SGHVS, FQNEAQ. The DNA of the CDR3 is TGTGTCGGCAGCTTTACTAGCGCCTACGAGCAATACTTC. Its protein product is CVGSFTSAYEQYF.

This chain uses TRBV6-6 with TRBJ2-7; 9 nucleotides agree with TRBD2. The CDR3 is 14 residues long. V gave up 6 bases and J gave up 6 bases; unmatched junction bases: 9. Germline V gives CDR1 MNHNY, CDR2 SVGAGI (reference sequence). As DNA, the CDR3 is TGTGCCAGCAGACAGGCCAGCGGGAGGAGCGAGCAGTACTTC. This codes for CASRQASGRSEQYF.

Ten or more counts support this clonotype. The rearrangement uses TRBV28 and TRBJ2-1; D perhaps matches TRBD2 (6 bases). CDR1 is MDHEN and CDR2 is SYDVKM in the germline V gene. The CDR3 runs to 15 residues. With 6 bases removed from V and 1 base from J, the gap between germline ends came to 13 bases. The CDR3 DNA is TGTGCCAGCAGGCTGACGGGACTTTCCTACAATGAGCAGTTCTTC. This sequence encodes CASRLTGLSYNEQFF. Combining the CDR3 with reference TRBV28 and TRBJ2-1 gives the whole variable domain DVKVTQSSRYLVKRTGEKVFLECVQDMDHENMFWYRQDPGLGLRLIYFSYDVKMKEKGDIPEGYSVSREKKERFSLILESASTNQTSMYLCASRLTGLSYNEQFFGPGTRLTVL.

Comment on this clonotype: One end of the junction varies from germline; a read error may be responsible. The chain uses TRBV11-2 and TRBJ2-2; maybe TRBD2 (6 bases). The CDR3 contains 15 residues. Germline CDR1 SGHAT, CDR2 FQNNGV. CDR3 in amino acids: CASSHVLGRTGELFF. The CDR3 DNA sequence: TGTGCCAGCAGTCATGTCCTGGGGAGGACCGGGGAGCTGTTCTTT.

In its sample, this clonotype was seen many times. The rearrangement joins TRBV5-4 to TRBJ2-7; 13 bases are a match to TRBD2. V shed 2 bases, J shed 6 bases, and the junction held 2 bases outside the gene matches. CDR3 size: 14 residues. Germline V gene lookup returns CDR1 SGHNT and CDR2 YYREEE (reference sequence). The CDR3 sequence: CASSLRTSGSEQYF. CDR3 sequence (DNA): TGTGCCAGCAGCTTACGGACTAGCGGGAGCGAGCAGTACTTC.

The chain combines TRBV5-1 with TRBJ2-7; the match to TRBD2 covers 8 bases. The CDR3 totals 12 residues. J gave up 6 bases and V 4 bases, and 3 bases lay outside the gene matches. Per germline, CDR1 SGHRS and CDR2 YFSETQ. Here the CDR3 reads CASSREGSEQYF. CDR3 DNA: TGCGCCAGCAGCCGGGAGGGATCCGAGCAGTACTTC.

Of note for this clonotype: A read error may produce the germline difference seen at one junction end. The chain has TRBV6-5 and TRBJ1-2; D is ambiguous. The CDR3 is 11 residues long. CDR1 MNHEY and CDR2 SVGAGI come from the germline V gene. The CDR3 spells CASTDRRGYTF. In nucleotides, the CDR3 is TGTGCTAGCACCGATCGGAGAGGCTATACCTTC.

As to this clonotype: No conserved phenylalanine or tryptophan is present at the end of the CDR3, so a read error is the likely explanation. It is unclear where the CDR3 begins or ends on the DNA, so no DNA is shown, and the CDR3 is as TCRdb lists it. The genes are TRBV28 and TRBJ2-7; the table's TRBD2 call for D was not verified on the DNA. The CDR3 region is 14 residues in length, termini included. The germline CDR1 and CDR2 sequences are MDHEN and SYDVKM. CDR3 protein: CASTPGQAGTEQYL.

This clonotype occurred a few times. The junction does not match germline at one end; this may be a read error. The chain uses TRBV11-2 and TRBJ2-7; D unclear. The CDR3 covers 14 residues. Per germline, CDR1 SGHAT and CDR2 FQNNGV. The CDR3 nucleotides are TGTGCCAGCAGCTTAACAGTGGAATCCTACGAGCAGTATTTC. Its protein product is CASSLTVESYEQYF.

On this clonotype itself: A junction boundary mismatches the germline segment, possibly from a read error. The chain joins TRBV12-3 or TRBV12-4 to TRBJ1-5, with D possibly matching TRBD1 (5 bases). This CDR3 has 15 amino acids. CDR3 in DNA: TGTGCCGGCAGTTTAGCCCAGGGTCCTAATCAGCCCCAAGCATTT. Translation gives CAGSLAQGPNQPQAF.